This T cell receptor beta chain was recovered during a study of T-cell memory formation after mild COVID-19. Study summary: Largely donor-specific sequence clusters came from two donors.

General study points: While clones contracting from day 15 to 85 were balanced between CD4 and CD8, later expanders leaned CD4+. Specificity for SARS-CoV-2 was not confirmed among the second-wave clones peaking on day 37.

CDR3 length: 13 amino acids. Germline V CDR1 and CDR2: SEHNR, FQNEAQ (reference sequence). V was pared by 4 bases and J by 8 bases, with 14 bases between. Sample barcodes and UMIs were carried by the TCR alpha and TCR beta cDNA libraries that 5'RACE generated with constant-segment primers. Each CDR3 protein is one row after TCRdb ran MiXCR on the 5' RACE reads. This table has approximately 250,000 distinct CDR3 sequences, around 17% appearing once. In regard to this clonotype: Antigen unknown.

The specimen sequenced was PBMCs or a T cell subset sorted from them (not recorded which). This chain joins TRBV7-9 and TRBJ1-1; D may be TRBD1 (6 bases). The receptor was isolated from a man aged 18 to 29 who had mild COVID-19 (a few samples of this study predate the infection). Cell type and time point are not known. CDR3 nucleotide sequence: TGTGCCAGCAGCTCGTCCCAGGGGCGAGAAGCTTTCTTT. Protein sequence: CASSSSQGREAFF.